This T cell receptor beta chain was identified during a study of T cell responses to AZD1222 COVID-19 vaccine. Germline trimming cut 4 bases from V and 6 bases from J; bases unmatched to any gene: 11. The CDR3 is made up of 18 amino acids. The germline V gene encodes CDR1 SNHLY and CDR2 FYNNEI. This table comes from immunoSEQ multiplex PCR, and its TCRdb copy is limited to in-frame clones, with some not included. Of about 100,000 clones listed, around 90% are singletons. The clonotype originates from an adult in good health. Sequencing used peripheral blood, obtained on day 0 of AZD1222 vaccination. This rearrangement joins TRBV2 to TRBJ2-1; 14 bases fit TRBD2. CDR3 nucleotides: TGTGCCAGCAGTGCCCGGGGACTAGCGGGAGCGTACGGCAATGAGCAGTTCTTC. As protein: CASSARGLAGAYGNEQFF.